A selection of T cell receptor beta chains follows, all from one sample in a study of blood T cells in healthy people across ages. TCRdb re-called the 5' RACE reads through MiXCR, storing one row per CDR3 protein. Of 550,000 to 600,000 distinct CDR3 sequences listed, 27% are singletons. The sample was blood. The receptors come from a woman in her seventies in good health. The CDR3 runs from the conserved cysteine through the conserved F or W. The D gene is left open where the match is weak. Rows may omit the clone size; those that give it use once, few, many or a size class.

CDR3aa	CDR3nt	d_gene	abundance	v_gene	j_gene
CASSLMGDFWETQYF	TGTGCCAGCAGCTTAATGGGGGACTTCTGGGAGACCCAGTACTTC	NA	NA	TRBV7-6	TRBJ2-5
CASSSTRQVYNSPLHF	TGTGCCAGCAGTTCTACCCGACAGGTCTATAATTCACCCCTCCACTTT	NA	few	TRBV6-5	TRBJ1-6
CASSLGQGRDETQYF	TGTGCCAGCAGTTTAGGACAGGGGCGAGATGAGACCCAGTACTTC	TRBD1	few	TRBV12-3/TRBV12-4	TRBJ2-5
CASSRPTSADTQYF	TGTGCCAGCAGCCGACCTACTTCCGCAGATACGCAGTATTTT	NA	NA	TRBV2	TRBJ2-3
CASSLESGSTSTDTQYF	TGTGCCAGCAGCCTTGAAAGCGGCTCTACTAGCACAGATACGCAGTATTTT	NA	NA	TRBV4-2	TRBJ2-3
CASSPQGTGGYTF	TGTGCCAGTAGCCCACAGGGGACCGGTGGCTACACCTTC	TRBD1	NA	TRBV19	TRBJ1-2
CASSLLGAGYGYTF	TGTGCCAGCAGCCTACTGGGCGCAGGGTATGGCTACACCTTC	NA	NA	TRBV3-1	TRBJ1-2
CATSVYSGGRTDTQYF	TGTGCCACCAGTGTTTATAGCGGGGGCCGCACAGATACGCAGTATTTT	TRBD2	few	TRBV24-1	TRBJ2-3
CSARRRSGQETQYF	TGCAGTGCTAGGCGTAGATCGGGCCAGGAGACCCAGTACTTC	NA	NA	TRBV20-1	TRBJ2-5
CSVDPAGDQETQYF	TGCAGCGTTGACCCGGCAGGGGACCAAGAGACCCAGTACTTC	NA	few	TRBV29-1	TRBJ2-5
CASSRNTVSEAFF	TGTGCCAGCAGCCGGAATACGGTCTCTGAAGCTTTCTTT	NA	NA	TRBV7-2	TRBJ1-1
CASSLESYYQPQHF	TGTGCCAGCAGCTTAGAAAGTTACTATCAGCCCCAGCATTTT	NA	few	TRBV7-2	TRBJ1-5
CSVENRGGNTIYF	TGCAGCGTTGAGAACAGGGGAGGGAACACCATATATTTT	TRBD1	few	TRBV29-1	TRBJ1-3
CAGSPRAQVAVSGNTIYF	TGTGCCGGCAGCCCCCGGGCCCAGGTTGCGGTCTCTGGAAACACCATATATTTT	NA	few	TRBV7-2	TRBJ1-3
CASSLERQFF	TGTGCCAGCAGCTTAGAAAGGCAGTTCTTC	NA	many	TRBV7-9	TRBJ2-1
CSASPSWDSSHTF	TGCAGTGCTAGCCCCTCTTGGGACTCCTCTCACACCTTC	NA	few	TRBV20-1	TRBJ1-2
CASSYAGTGFYEQYF	TGTGCCAGCAGTTACGCCGGGACAGGCTTCTACGAGCAGTACTTC	TRBD1	NA	TRBV6-6	TRBJ2-7
CASRRFVRQPQHF	TGTGCCAGCAGGCGTTTTGTCAGACAGCCCCAGCATTTT	NA	NA	TRBV21-1	TRBJ1-5
CASKSAGLSYNEQFF	TGTGCCAGCAAATCAGCGGGGCTCTCCTACAATGAGCAGTTCTTC	TRBD2	NA	TRBV6-1	TRBJ2-1
CASSLVARDREYF	TGTGCCAGCAGCTTAGTCGCGCGGGACAGGGAGTATTTT	TRBD1	few	TRBV7-2	TRBJ2-3
CASSDYLGSPLHF	TGTGCCAGCAGTGACTACCTGGGGTCACCCCTCCACTTT	NA	NA	TRBV6-1	TRBJ1-6
CASSPTSGVAKNIQYF	TGTGCCAGCAGCCCCACTAGCGGGGTCGCCAAAAACATTCAGTACTTC	TRBD2	NA	TRBV7-6	TRBJ2-4
CASSNTGVLSSYEQYF	TGTGCCAGCAGCAATACAGGCGTCTTGAGCTCCTACGAGCAGTACTTC	NA	NA	TRBV11-3	TRBJ2-7
CASSQEMVRAGANVLTF	TGCGCCAGCAGCCAAGAGATGGTAAGGGCTGGGGCCAACGTCCTGACTTTC	NA	many	TRBV4-3	TRBJ2-6
CASNTFGELFF	TGTGCCAGCAATACGTTCGGGGAGCTGTTTTTT	NA	NA	TRBV2	TRBJ2-2
CSARAAVEETQYF	TGCAGTGCTAGAGCCGCAGTGGAAGAGACCCAGTACTTC	NA	few	TRBV20-1	TRBJ2-5
CASSLYPGQITILLYGYTF	TGTGCCAGCAGTTTATACCCCGGACAGATAACAATCCTCCTCTATGGCTACACCTTC	NA	few	TRBV27	TRBJ1-2
CASRTGTGNNEQFF	TGCGCCAGCAGGACCGGGACAGGGAACAATGAGCAGTTCTTC	TRBD1	few	TRBV5-1	TRBJ2-1
CASSVSGVNTEAFF	TGTGCCAGCAGCGTATCAGGAGTGAACACTGAAGCTTTCTTT	NA	NA	TRBV7-9	TRBJ1-1
CANSLTDQETQYF	TGTGCCAACAGCTTGACGGACCAAGAGACCCAGTACTTC	NA	few	TRBV5-4	TRBJ2-5
CASSYLPEPGELFF	TGTGCCAGCAGTTACCTACCAGAGCCCGGGGAGCTGTTTTTT	NA	few	TRBV6-6	TRBJ2-2
CASSLLGPSRGSSYNSPLHF	TGTGCCAGCAGTTTATTGGGCCCATCTCGGGGGAGCTCCTATAATTCACCCCTCCACTTT	NA	NA	TRBV27	TRBJ1-6
CASSLDGEAFF	TGCGCCAGCAGCTTGGATGGTGAAGCTTTCTTT	NA	many	TRBV5-1	TRBJ1-1
CASRPPGQGYEQYF	TGTGCCAGCAGACCGCCGGGACAGGGTTACGAGCAGTACTTC	TRBD1	few	TRBV6-5	TRBJ2-7
CASSTGQGDCGYTF	TGCGCCAGCAGCACTGGACAGGGAGACTGTGGCTACACCTTC	TRBD1	NA	TRBV5-1	TRBJ1-2
CASSQRGPLIYNEQFF	TGTGCCAGCAGCCAAAGGGGGCCCCTAATCTACAATGAGCAGTTCTTC	TRBD1	NA	TRBV14	TRBJ2-1
CASSFQGSGELFF	TGTGCCAGCAGCTTTCAGGGGTCTGGGGAGCTGTTTTTT	NA	many	TRBV7-9	TRBJ2-2
CASSQGLGRLAGQNIQYF	TGCGCCAGCAGCCAAGGTCTCGGGAGACTAGCGGGACAAAACATTCAGTACTTC	TRBD2	NA	TRBV4-1	TRBJ2-4
CAISELGRRSSSGANVLTF	TGTGCCATCAGTGAGCTCGGACGTCGTTCGAGCTCTGGGGCCAACGTCCTGACTTTC	NA	few	TRBV10-3	TRBJ2-6
CSPLLAGTQETQYF	TGCAGTCCTCTACTAGCGGGGACTCAAGAGACCCAGTACTTC	TRBD2	few	TRBV20-1	TRBJ2-5
CSATGGPSSYNEQFF	TGCAGCGCCACAGGGGGCCCTTCTTCCTACAATGAGCAGTTCTTC	TRBD1	once	TRBV29-1	TRBJ2-1
CASSYGGAEETQYF	TGCGCCAGCAGCTACGGGGGGGCAGAAGAGACCCAGTACTTC	TRBD2	few	TRBV5-1	TRBJ2-5
CASSFDSGENGYTF	TGCGCCAGCAGCTTCGATTCGGGGGAGAATGGCTACACCTTC	NA	NA	TRBV5-1	TRBJ1-2
CASSYSKGGGYTF	TGTGCCAGCAGTTACTCGAAAGGAGGAGGCTACACCTTC	NA	NA	TRBV6-5	TRBJ1-2
CASSTDTNTQYF	TGCGCCAGCAGCACCGACACAAATACGCAGTATTTT	NA	NA	TRBV5-1	TRBJ2-3
CASSFRLNTEAFF	TGTGCCAGCAGCTTCCGCCTGAACACTGAAGCTTTCTTT	NA	NA	TRBV7-2	TRBJ1-1
CASSLLGGDQPQHF	TGCGCCAGCAGCTTGCTAGGGGGGGATCAGCCCCAGCATTTT	NA	NA	TRBV5-1	TRBJ1-5
CASSPGQIGELFF	TGTGCCAGCAGTCCAGGGCAAATCGGGGAGCTGTTTTTT	NA	NA	TRBV12-3/TRBV12-4	TRBJ2-2
CASSLVYGDTEAFF	TGTGCCAGCAGCTTAGTGTATGGGGACACTGAAGCTTTCTTT	NA	NA	TRBV7-2	TRBJ1-1
CASSLDLSGANVLTF	TGTGCCAGCAGCCTAGACCTCTCTGGGGCCAACGTCCTGACTTTC	NA	NA	TRBV11-2	TRBJ2-6